These 12 T cell receptor beta chains came from one sample sequenced in a study of tumor and adjacent non-tumor tissue in lung cancer. TCRbeta libraries were built with three rounds of nested PCR, modified from ARM-PCR. TCRdb reanalysed the multiplex PCR reads using MiXCR and keeps one entry per CDR3 protein. This sample yields around 60,000 distinct CDR3 sequences, of which about 63% are seen a single time; around a third belongs to the top ten. No cell sorting was done before RNA was extracted from the tissue. The normal lung tissue was taken more than 3 cm from the tumor edge. Sequenced: distant non-tumor lung tissue. These receptor sequences come from a man in his sixties or seventies with non-small cell lung cancer.

With respect to this clonotype: This may come from a read error, since a much larger clone is one base off. V and J are TRBV4-1 and TRBJ2-3; D might be TRBD1 (6 bases). The CDR3 spans 14 residues. The ends were cut back, 0 bases at V and 4 bases at J, with 8 bases in the middle. The V gene's germline CDR1 is MGHRA and CDR2 YSYEKL. The CDR3 region has the DNA TGCGCCAGCAGCCAAGAGCACAGGGCAGATACGCAGTATTTT. Amino acid sequence: CASSQEHRADTQYF.

A note on this clonotype: One junction end does not reproduce the germline sequence, and a read error may be involved. The chain carries TRBV6-2 or TRBV6-3 and TRBJ2-3; D may be TRBD1 (5 bases). The CDR3 has 14 amino acids. Per germline, CDR1 MNHEY and CDR2 SVGEGT. This CDR3 is CVSSSNRLVDTQYF. The CDR3 bases are TGTGTCAGCAGCTCCAACAGGCTCGTGGATACGCAGTATTTT.

As concerns this clonotype: The missing conserved phenylalanine or tryptophan at the end of this CDR3 makes a read error likely. The DNA is left out, because the CDR3 cannot be placed on it with certainty; the CDR3 is given as TCRdb lists it. The chain has TRBV11-2 and TRBJ2-5. CDR1 is SGHAT and CDR2 is FQNNGV in the germline V gene. The CDR3 spans 14 amino acids, including both terminal residues. The CDR3 region is CARSLEGHQETQYL.

Turning to this clonotype: Likely a read error: the CDR3 ends without its conserved phenylalanine or tryptophan. No DNA is shown, since the ends of the CDR3 on it are uncertain; the CDR3 is the one TCRdb lists. The V gene is TRBV12-3 or TRBV12-4, the J gene TRBJ1-2; the DNA was not compared with TRBD1, the D call given in the table. The CDR3 is 18 amino acids in total, end residues counted. The CDR3 here is CASRVKGRGSTLNYGYAL.

This clonotype appeared many times. This rearrangement joins TRBV6-5 to TRBJ2-7; 9 bases fit TRBD1. The CDR3 is 15 amino acids. After removal of 11 bases from V and 2 bases from J, the junction contained 13 bases not matched to a gene. Per the germline V gene, CDR1 is MNHEY and CDR2 is SVGAGI. The CDR3 bases are TGTGCCTCCGGGACAGGGAAGAATCGGCCCTACGAGCAGTACTTC. This codes for CASGTGKNRPYEQYF.

The V and J genes are TRBV5-5 and TRBJ2-3; 9 positions match TRBD2. CDR3 size: 16 residues. Germline assignment: CDR1 SGHKS and CDR2 YYEKEE (reference sequence). With 0 bases clipped from V and 6 bases from J, the junction kept 8 bases outside the gene matches. The CDR3 reads CASSLAGRGGMDTQYF. In DNA form, the CDR3 reads TGTGCCAGCAGCTTGGCCGGGCGGGGGGGAATGGATACGCAGTATTTT.

To note about this clonotype: This may be a read error, as it is one base from a much larger clone. The chain is built from TRBV4-1 and TRBJ1-4, with D maybe TRBD1 (6 bases). Germline loops: CDR1 MGHRA, CDR2 YSYEKL. The CDR3 is made up of 11 amino acids. With 4 bases removed from V and 12 bases from J, the gap between germline ends came to 9 bases. CDR3 in amino acids: CASSRGGQLFF. In nucleotides, the CDR3 is TGCGCCAGCAGCCGAGGGGGGCAACTGTTTTTT.

This clonotype appeared many times. The chain recombines TRBV5-5 with TRBJ1-1, with unresolved D. Germline V gene sequence: CDR1 SGHKS, CDR2 YYEKEE (reference sequence). The CDR3 runs 15 residues. The V end lost 0 bases, the J end lost 2 bases, and 11 bases lay between the germline ends. The CDR3 region is CASSLAAGYNTEAFF. CDR3 in DNA: TGTGCCAGCAGCTTGGCGGCAGGCTATAACACTGAAGCTTTCTTT.

This clonotype has a count of ten or more. The chain carries TRBV19 and TRBJ2-1; 9 bases agree with TRBD2. Per the germline V gene, CDR1 is LNHDA and CDR2 is SQIVND (reference sequence). The CDR3 sequence is 14 residues long. J gave up 5 bases and V 10 bases, and 9 bases lay outside the gene matches. The CDR3 sequence: CATRPGLANNEQFF. CDR3 DNA: TGTGCCACCCGACCGGGACTAGCTAACAATGAGCAGTTCTTC.

This clonotype has just one count. V usage is TRBV20-1 and J usage is TRBJ2-3; the match to TRBD2 covers 13 bases. Germline CDR1 is DFQATT and CDR2 is SNEGSKA (reference sequence). Trimming took 4 bases from V and 9 from J; bases not matched to a gene: 7. There are 14 residues in the CDR3. Written as DNA, the CDR3 is TGCAGTGCTACGGGACTAGCGGGAAGTGAGACGCAGTATTTT. Protein sequence: CSATGLAGSETQYF.

In the case of this clonotype: One junction end disagrees with the germline gene, perhaps due to a read error. The gene calls are TRBV11-2 and TRBJ2-6; the D call may be TRBD1 or TRBD2 (5 bases each). In germline, CDR1 is SGHAT, CDR2 FQNNGV. The CDR3 contains 16 residues. CDR3 sequence: CASSLAVSAGAYVLTF. The DNA of the CDR3 is TGTGCCAGCAGCTTGGCGGTTAGCGCTGGGGCCTACGTCCTGACTTTC.

Concerning this clonotype itself: The missing conserved phenylalanine or tryptophan at the end of this CDR3 makes a read error likely. Because the CDR3's place on the DNA is in doubt, the DNA is left out and the CDR3 is given as listed by TCRdb. The CDR3 loop reads CASSLYRGGRVTHYI. This chain links TRBV11-2 with TRBJ2-5; the tabulated D call, TRBD1, remains unverified against the DNA. The CDR3 sequence runs 15 residues, both termini included. Germline CDR1 is SGHAT and CDR2 is FQNNGV.